Sequencing of this TCR beta chain was carried out in a study of blood T cell repertoires in COVID-19. Per the germline V gene, CDR1 is SGHDT and CDR2 is YYEEEE. V gave up 0 bases and J gave up 5 bases; unmatched junction bases: 1. The CDR3 covers 15 residues. Followed longitudinally, the Seattle patients had been enrolled during active infection. In the original workflow: By means of reference gene primer amplification, nucleated cell counts were estimated. Using immunoSEQ multiplex PCR, the repertoire was profiled, and TCRdb retains in-frame clones only, with some absent. The DNA gave D and trimming, while V, J and clone size come from that table. Here the sample spans hundreds of thousands of clones, 88% being singletons.

The chain is built from TRBV5-6 and TRBJ1-5; 11 positions match TRBD1. Sample: peripheral blood. The clonotype comes from a woman between 65 and 79 years old with COVID-19, enrolled during active disease. The CDR3 bases are TGTGCCAGCAGCTTGGGGACAGGGGGCTATCAGCCCCAGCATTTT. It codes for CASSLGTGGYQPQHF.